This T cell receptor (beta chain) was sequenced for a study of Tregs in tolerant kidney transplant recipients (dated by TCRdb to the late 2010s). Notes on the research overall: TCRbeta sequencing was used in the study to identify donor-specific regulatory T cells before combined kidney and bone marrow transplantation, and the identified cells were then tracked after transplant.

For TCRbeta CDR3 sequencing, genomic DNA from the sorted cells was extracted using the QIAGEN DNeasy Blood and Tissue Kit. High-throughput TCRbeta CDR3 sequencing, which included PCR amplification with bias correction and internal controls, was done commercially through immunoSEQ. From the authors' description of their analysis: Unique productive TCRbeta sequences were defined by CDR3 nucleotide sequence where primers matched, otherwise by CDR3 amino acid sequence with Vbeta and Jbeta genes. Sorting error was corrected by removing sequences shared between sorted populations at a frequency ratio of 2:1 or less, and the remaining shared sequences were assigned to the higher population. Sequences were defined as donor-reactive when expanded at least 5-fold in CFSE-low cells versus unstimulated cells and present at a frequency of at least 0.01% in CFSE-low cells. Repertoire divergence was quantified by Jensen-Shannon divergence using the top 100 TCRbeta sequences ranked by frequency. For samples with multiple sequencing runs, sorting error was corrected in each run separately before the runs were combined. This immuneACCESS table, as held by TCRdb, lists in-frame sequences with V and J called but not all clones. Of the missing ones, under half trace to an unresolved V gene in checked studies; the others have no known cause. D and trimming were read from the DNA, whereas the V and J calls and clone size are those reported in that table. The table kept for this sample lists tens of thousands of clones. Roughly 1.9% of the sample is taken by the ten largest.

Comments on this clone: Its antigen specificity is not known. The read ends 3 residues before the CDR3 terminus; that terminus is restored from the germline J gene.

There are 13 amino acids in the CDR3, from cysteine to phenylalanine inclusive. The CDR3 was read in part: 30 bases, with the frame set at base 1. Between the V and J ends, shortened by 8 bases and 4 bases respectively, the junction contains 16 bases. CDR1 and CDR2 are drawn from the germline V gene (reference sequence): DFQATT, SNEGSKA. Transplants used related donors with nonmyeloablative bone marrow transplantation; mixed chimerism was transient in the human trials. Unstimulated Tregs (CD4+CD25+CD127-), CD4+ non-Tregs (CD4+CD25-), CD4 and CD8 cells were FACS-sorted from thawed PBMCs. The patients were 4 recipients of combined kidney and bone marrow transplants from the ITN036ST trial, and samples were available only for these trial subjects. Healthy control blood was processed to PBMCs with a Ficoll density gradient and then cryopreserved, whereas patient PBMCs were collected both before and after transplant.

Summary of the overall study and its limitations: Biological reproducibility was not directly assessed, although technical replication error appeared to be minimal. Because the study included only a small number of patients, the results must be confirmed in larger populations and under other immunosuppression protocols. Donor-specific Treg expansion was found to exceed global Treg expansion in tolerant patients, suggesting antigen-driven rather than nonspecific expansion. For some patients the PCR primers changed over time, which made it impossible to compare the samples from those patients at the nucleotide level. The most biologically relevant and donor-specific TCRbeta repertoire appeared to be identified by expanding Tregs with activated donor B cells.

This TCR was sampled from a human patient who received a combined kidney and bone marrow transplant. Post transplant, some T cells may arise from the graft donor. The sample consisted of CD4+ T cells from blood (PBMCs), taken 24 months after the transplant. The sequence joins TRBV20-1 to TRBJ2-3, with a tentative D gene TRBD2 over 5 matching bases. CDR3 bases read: TGCAGTAGTAGCGCCCATCTCGCAGATACG. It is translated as CSSSAHLADT. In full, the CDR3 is CSSSAHLADTQYF.